Detailed here is one T cell receptor beta chain. Its antigen is not yet known. No per-base quality is available; no much larger clone lies one base away. CDR1 is given as LGHNA and CDR2 as YNFKEQ, both from the germline V gene. From the cysteine up to the phenylalanine, the CDR3 has a length of 16 residues. CDR3 DNA is the only sequence kept; it has 48 bases, read in frame from the first base. At the junction V is shortened by 0 bases and J by 4 bases, with 13 bases in between. One collaborating source in Seattle enrolled patients during active infection and followed them longitudinally through the course of disease. Collaborating institutions collected whole blood in K2EDTA tubes following their own protocols. Collaborator samples were shipped for TCRbeta analysis as frozen whole blood, isolated PBMCs, or DNA extracted from either sample type. The immunoSEQ Assay, a bias-controlled multiplex PCR, was used to amplify TCRbeta CDR3 regions from genomic DNA. The authors' pipeline ran thus. Nucleated cell counts per sample were estimated from amplification of reference gene primers within the assay. To quantify the absolute abundance of each unique TCRbeta CDR3 rearrangement, sequence reads were collapsed and filtered. For each sample, productive Simpson clonality was calculated by taking the square root of Simpson's diversity index across productive rearrangements. In TCRdb, the immuneACCESS table is reduced to in-frame sequences with V and J assigned. These tables do not hold every clone; where another copy was compared, an unresolved V gene accounts for under half, and the others remain unexplained. V and J calls and clone size are given by that table; D and trimming were obtained from the DNA. For this sample the table gives some 520,000 clones, of which approximately 92% were detected only once. The ten largest clones capture about 0.91% of the sample.

These data come from a study of blood T cell repertoires in COVID-19 (dated by TCRdb to the early 2020s). In terms of the full investigation: The collaborator samples originated in the United States, Italy and Spain and spanned the acute and convalescent phases of COVID-19. The samples were drawn from the first 160 participants of the ongoing ImmuneRACE study and from 950 to 1,500 subjects provided by 6 global collaborators. Where available, HLA class I and class II types were obtained from metadata supplied by the sample provider rather than from assay-based typing. Deeply sampled blood TCRbeta repertoires from subjects exposed to, actively infected with, or recovered from COVID-19 were included in the dataset. A freely available public database, intended as a resource for researchers studying the immune response to SARS-CoV-2, is where the repertoires were released. Nearly every sample came with metadata listing a de-identified subject ID, COVID-19 status, age in years and sex. The prospective study material was composed of cDNA or gDNA derived from T cells, B-cell-depleted T cells, or PBMCs.

The paper as a whole reports these results and caveats: The quantity of clinical and demographic metadata differed by source and by participant and was supplied without curation.

Material: peripheral blood. The source of this sequence is a man younger than 35 with COVID-19, enrolled during active disease. The chain is made from TRBV4-2 and TRBJ1-5; the D gene lacks a confident call. The DNA is TGTGCCAGCAGCCAAGATCCGAGGGCGACTAATCAGCCCCAGCATTTT. It codes for CASSQDPRATNQPQHF.